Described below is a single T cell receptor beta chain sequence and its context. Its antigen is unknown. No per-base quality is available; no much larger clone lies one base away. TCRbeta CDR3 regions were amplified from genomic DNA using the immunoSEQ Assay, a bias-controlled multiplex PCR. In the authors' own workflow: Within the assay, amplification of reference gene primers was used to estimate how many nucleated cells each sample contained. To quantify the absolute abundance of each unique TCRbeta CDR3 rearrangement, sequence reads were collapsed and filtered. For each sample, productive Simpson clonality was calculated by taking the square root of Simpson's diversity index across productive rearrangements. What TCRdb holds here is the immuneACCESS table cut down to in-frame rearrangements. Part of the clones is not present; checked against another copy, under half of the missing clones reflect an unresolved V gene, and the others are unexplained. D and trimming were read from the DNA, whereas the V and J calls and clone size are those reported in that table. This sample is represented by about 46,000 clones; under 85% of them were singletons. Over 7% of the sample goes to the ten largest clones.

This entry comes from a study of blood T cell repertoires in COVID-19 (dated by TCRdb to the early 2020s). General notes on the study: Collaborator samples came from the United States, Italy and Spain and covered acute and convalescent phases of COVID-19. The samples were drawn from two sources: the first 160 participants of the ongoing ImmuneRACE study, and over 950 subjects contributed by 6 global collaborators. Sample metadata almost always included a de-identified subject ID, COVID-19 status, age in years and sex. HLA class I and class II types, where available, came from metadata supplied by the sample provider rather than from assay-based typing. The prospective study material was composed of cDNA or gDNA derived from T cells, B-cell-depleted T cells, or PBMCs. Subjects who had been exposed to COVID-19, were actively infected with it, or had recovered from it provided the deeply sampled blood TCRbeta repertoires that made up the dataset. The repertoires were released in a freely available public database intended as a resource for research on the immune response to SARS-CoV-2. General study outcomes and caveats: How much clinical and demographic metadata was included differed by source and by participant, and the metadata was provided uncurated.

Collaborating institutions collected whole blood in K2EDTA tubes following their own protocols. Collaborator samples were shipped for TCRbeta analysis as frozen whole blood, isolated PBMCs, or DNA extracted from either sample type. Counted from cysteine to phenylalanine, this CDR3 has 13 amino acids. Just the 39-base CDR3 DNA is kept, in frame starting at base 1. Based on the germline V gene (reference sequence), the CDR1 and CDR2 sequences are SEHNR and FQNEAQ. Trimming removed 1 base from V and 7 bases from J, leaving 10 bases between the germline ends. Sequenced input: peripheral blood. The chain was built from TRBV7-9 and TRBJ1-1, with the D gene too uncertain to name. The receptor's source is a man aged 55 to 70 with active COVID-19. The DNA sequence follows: TGTGCCAGCAGCTTAGGCCCGGGGAGTGAAGCTTTCTTT. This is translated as CASSLGPGSEAFF. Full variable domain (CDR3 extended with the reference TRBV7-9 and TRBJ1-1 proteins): DTGVSQNPRHKITKRGQNVTFRCDPISEHNRLYWYRQTLGQGPEFLTYFQNEAQLEKSRLLSDRFSAERPKGSFSTLEIQRTEQGDSAMYLCASSLGPGSEAFFGQGTRLTVV.